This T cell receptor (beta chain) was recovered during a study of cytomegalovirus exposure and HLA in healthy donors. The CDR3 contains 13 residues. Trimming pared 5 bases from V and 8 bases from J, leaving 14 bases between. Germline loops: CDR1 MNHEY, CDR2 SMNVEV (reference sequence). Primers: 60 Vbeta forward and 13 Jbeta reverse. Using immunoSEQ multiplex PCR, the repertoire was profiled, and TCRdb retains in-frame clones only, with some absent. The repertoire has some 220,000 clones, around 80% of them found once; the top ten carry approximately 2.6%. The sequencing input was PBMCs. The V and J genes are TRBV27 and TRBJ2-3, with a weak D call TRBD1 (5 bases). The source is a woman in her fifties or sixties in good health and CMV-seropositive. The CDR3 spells CASSQTTGGTQYF. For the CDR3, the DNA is TGTGCCAGCAGTCAAACTACAGGCGGTACGCAGTATTTT.